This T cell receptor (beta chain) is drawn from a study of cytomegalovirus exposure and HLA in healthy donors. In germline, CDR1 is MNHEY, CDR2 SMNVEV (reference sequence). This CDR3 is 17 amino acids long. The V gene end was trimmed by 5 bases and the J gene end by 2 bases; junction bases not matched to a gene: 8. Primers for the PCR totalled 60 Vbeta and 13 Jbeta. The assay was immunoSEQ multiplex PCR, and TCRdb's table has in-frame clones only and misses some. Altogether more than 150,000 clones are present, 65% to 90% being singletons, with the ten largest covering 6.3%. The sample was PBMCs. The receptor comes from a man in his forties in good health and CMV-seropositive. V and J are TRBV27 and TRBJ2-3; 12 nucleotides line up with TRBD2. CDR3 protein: CASSPRLAGVNTDTQYF. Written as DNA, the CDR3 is TGTGCCAGCAGTCCACGACTAGCGGGGGTGAACACAGATACGCAGTATTTT.